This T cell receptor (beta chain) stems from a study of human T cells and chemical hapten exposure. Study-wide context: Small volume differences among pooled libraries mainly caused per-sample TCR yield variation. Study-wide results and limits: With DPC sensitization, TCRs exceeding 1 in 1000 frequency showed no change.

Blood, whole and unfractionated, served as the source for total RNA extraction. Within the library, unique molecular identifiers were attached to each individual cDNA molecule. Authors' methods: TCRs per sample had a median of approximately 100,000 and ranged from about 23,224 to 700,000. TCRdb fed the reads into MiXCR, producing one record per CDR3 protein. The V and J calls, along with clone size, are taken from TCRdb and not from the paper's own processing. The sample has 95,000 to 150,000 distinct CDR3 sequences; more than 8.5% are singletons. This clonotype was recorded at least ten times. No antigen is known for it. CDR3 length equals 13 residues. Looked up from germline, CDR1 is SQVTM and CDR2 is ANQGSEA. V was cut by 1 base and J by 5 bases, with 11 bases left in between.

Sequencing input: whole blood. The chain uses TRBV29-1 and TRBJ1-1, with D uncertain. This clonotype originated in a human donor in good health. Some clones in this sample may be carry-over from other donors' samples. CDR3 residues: CSVEGWQFTEAFF. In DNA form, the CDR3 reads TGCAGCGTTGAAGGTTGGCAGTTTACTGAAGCTTTCTTT.